What follows are 23 T cell receptor beta chains derived from one specimen sequenced in a study of cytomegalovirus exposure and HLA in healthy donors (TCRdb year 2017). Library preparation employed the immunoSEQ multiplex PCR assay. A mixture of 60 forward primers for TCR Vbeta segments and 13 reverse primers for TCR Jbeta segments was used in the multiplex PCR. In its TCRdb copy, this immuneACCESS table keeps in-frame sequences only and misses some clones. Where compared with another copy, unresolved V genes explain less than half of these, and the others have no known cause. Present in this sample are about 270,000 clones, about 66% of which were seen just once. Roughly 2.4% of the sample goes to the ten largest clones. The sample comprised PBMCs. The origin of the receptors is a female donor in good health and CMV-seronegative.

This clone has a single count. The chain has TRBV30 and TRBJ1-5; a possible D gene is TRBD1 (5 bases). The CDR3 sequence is 15 residues long. V was trimmed by 2 bases and J by 1 base, leaving 12 bases between them. Germline V gene lookup returns CDR1 GTSNPN and CDR2 SVGIG (reference sequence). The CDR3 protein is CAWSHGHASNQPQHF. CDR3 in DNA: TGTGCCTGGAGTCACGGACACGCCAGCAATCAGCCCCAGCATTTT.

This chain connects TRBV19 to TRBJ2-2, with D perhaps matching TRBD1 (6 bases). The CDR3 runs to 14 residues. Germline lookup yields CDR1 LNHDA and CDR2 SQIVND (reference sequence). With 5 bases removed from V and 3 bases from J, the gap between germline ends came to 10 bases. The CDR3 DNA is TGTGCCAGTAGTGAACAGGGAGACACCGGGGAGCTGTTTTTT. Translation gives CASSEQGDTGELFF.

The rearrangement links TRBV5-1 to TRBJ2-1, with TRBD2 as a possible D gene (6 bases). Trimming left V 0 bases short and J 7 bases short, with 11 bases between. Germline V gene lookup returns CDR1 SGHRS and CDR2 YFSETQ. The CDR3 length is 14 residues. The CDR3 region has the DNA TGCGCCAGCAGCTTGGAACGGGAGTTTAATGAGCAGTTCTTC. This sequence encodes CASSLEREFNEQFF.

CDR3 bases: TGTGCCAGCAGTCCCGGGACAGGGGCTTCCTACGAGCAGTACTTC. Translated: CASSPGTGASYEQYF. This rearrangement joins TRBV6-5 to TRBJ2-7, with TRBD1 matching 10 bases. There are 15 residues in the CDR3. V trimming: 5 bases; J trimming: 1 base; junction bases outside the gene matches: 5. Germline CDR1 is MNHEY and CDR2 is SVGAGI.

This chain connects TRBV19 to TRBJ1-5; the D is unclear. The CDR3 runs 15 residues. The ends were cut back, 7 bases at V and 4 bases at J, with 17 bases in the middle. The germline gives CDR1 LNHDA, CDR2 SQIVND (reference sequence). CDR3 DNA: TGTGCCAGTACCATGTCCCACTCCTCAAATCAGCCCCAGCATTTT. Its translation: CASTMSHSSNQPQHF.

The V call is TRBV7-5, the J call TRBJ2-3; the D call in the table, TRBD1, was not verified against the DNA. TRBV7-5 is a documented pseudogene. This CDR3 contains 18 residues. CDR3 bases: TGTGTCAGAAGCTTAAGCGATTGGACAGGGAGGGCCACAGATACGCAGTATTTT. This translates into CVRSLSDWTGRATDTQYF.

This rearrangement joins TRBV30 to TRBJ2-7; 7 bases fit TRBD1. CDR3 length: 14 residues. V shed 1 base, J shed 0 bases, and the junction held 3 bases outside the gene matches. CDR1 is GTSNPN and CDR2 is SVGIG in the germline V gene (reference sequence). The CDR3 bases are TGTGCCTGGAGTGGCACAGGGGACTCCTACGAGCAGTACTTC. Amino acid sequence: CAWSGTGDSYEQYF.

V and J are TRBV6-5 and TRBJ1-2; the match to TRBD1 covers 8 bases. Looked up from germline, CDR1 is MNHEY and CDR2 is SVGAGI. J gave up 6 bases and V 8 bases, and 8 bases lay outside the gene matches. This CDR3 is 13 amino acids long. In DNA, the CDR3 is TGTGCCAGCGGGCAGGGGGCGCGCGATGGCTACACCTTC. Protein product: CASGQGARDGYTF.

The rearrangement uses TRBV18 and TRBJ2-5; 7 bases agree with TRBD1. The CDR3 consists of 15 residues. V trimming: 5 bases; J trimming: 3 bases; junction bases outside the gene matches: 9. Germline CDR1 KGHSH, CDR2 LQKENI. CDR3 sequence: CASSFRQGRKETQYF. CDR3 nucleotide sequence: TGTGCCAGCTCATTTCGACAGGGAAGGAAAGAGACCCAGTACTTC. The full variable domain, with the rest looked up from reference TRBV18 and TRBJ2-5, is NAGVMQNPRHLVRRRGQEARLRCSPMKGHSHVYWYRQLPEEGLKFMVYLQKENIIDESGMPKERFSAEFPKEGPSILRIQQVVRGDSAAYFCASSFRQGRKETQYFGPGTRLLVL.

The CDR3 protein is CASSLVGGLADTQYF. CDR3 DNA: TGTGCCAGCAGCTTGGTGGGGGGACTAGCGGATACGCAGTATTTT. The chain uses TRBV5-4 and TRBJ2-3; 10 bases are a match to TRBD2. From germline, CDR1 is SGHNT and CDR2 YYREEE (reference sequence). J lost 6 bases, V lost 0 bases, and 4 bases had no gene match. The CDR3 contains 15 residues.

The chain is built from TRBV19 and TRBJ1-5; TRBD1 agrees at 9 bases. Germline values: CDR1 LNHDA, CDR2 SQIVND (reference sequence). V trimming: 1 base; J trimming: 7 bases; junction bases outside the gene matches: 2. This CDR3 comprises 14 residues. The CDR3 DNA sequence: TGTGCCAGTAGTATAGGGACAGGGGCACAGCCCCAGCATTTT. Its protein is CASSIGTGAQPQHF.

The chain employs TRBV6-1 and TRBJ1-5, with 7 nucleotides matching TRBD1. The V gene end was trimmed by 6 bases and the J gene end by 0 bases; junction bases not matched to a gene: 2. The length of the CDR3 is 14 residues. Germline CDR1 and CDR2: MNHNS and SASEGT. The CDR3 nucleotides read TGTGCCAGCAGGGGACAGTATAGCAATCAGCCCCAGCATTTT. Translated: CASRGQYSNQPQHF.

As concerns this clone: This same CDR3 is encoded by further DNA sequences in the sample. The rearrangement links TRBV7-9 to TRBJ2-2; the D is unclear. The CDR3 is 12 amino acids. In germline, CDR1 is SEHNR, CDR2 FQNEAQ (reference sequence). Trimming shortened V by 5 bases and J by 6 bases, and 7 bases separated the two germline ends. CDR3 nucleotide sequence: TGTGCCAGCAGCCCACTCTCCGGGGAGCTGTTTTTT. Translation gives CASSPLSGELFF. The full variable domain, in which reference TRBV7-9 and TRBJ2-2 provide the parts outside the CDR3, is DTGVSQNPRHKITKRGQNVTFRCDPISEHNRLYWYRQTLGQGPEFLTYFQNEAQLEKSRLLSDRFSAERPKGSFSTLEIQRTEQGDSAMYLCASSPLSGELFFGEGSRLTVL.

V is TRBV5-1 and J is TRBJ2-1; TRBD1 is a possible D gene (5 bases). The V gene lost 1 base and the J gene lost 3 bases, with 20 bases spanning the gap. Germline lookup yields CDR1 SGHRS and CDR2 YFSETQ. This CDR3 is built from 18 residues. The CDR3 coding sequence is TGCGCCAGCAGCTTGTATGGGATGACAGAGCTAAACTACAATGAGCAGTTCTTC. It specifies CASSLYGMTELNYNEQFF.

The rearrangement uses TRBV28 and TRBJ1-1, with D perhaps matching TRBD1 (6 bases). The CDR3 loop spans 16 amino acids. The germline V gene has CDR1 MDHEN and CDR2 SYDVKM. V lost 7 bases to trimming and J lost 4 bases, with 22 bases between them. DNA for the CDR3: TGTGCCAGCACCCCCGCACAGGGCCAGTTCGGCACTGAAGCTTTCTTT. It encodes CASTPAQGQFGTEAFF.

The J gene is TRBJ2-7, the V gene TRBV27; 8 bases are a match to TRBD2. Trimming took 6 bases from V and 2 from J; bases not matched to a gene: 9. The CDR3 runs to 15 residues. The germline gives CDR1 MNHEY, CDR2 SMNVEV (reference sequence). CDR3 nucleotides: TGTGCCAGCAGCCTAATAGCGGGATGGGCCTACGAGCAGTACTTC. Translation: CASSLIAGWAYEQYF.

The chain carries TRBV9 and TRBJ2-2; weak D call: TRBD1 (5 bases). CDR3 length: 18 residues. Germline-derived CDR1 and CDR2 are SGDLS and YYNGEE. V lost 4 bases and J lost 0, with 19 bases in between. CDR3 sequence: CASSPRSGSVTNTGELFF. As DNA, the CDR3 is TGTGCCAGCAGCCCCCGATCAGGGTCGGTGACGAACACCGGGGAGCTGTTTTTT.

V is TRBV7-6 and J is TRBJ2-6; TRBD2 is a possible D gene (6 bases). There are 17 residues in the CDR3. Germline CDR1 is SGHVS and CDR2 is FNYEAQ. V lost 5 bases and J 0 bases, leaving 14 bases between the germline ends. CDR3 in DNA: TGTGCCAGCAGCATTAGCGGACGGCACTCTGGGGCCAACGTCCTGACTTTC. Protein sequence: CASSISGRHSGANVLTF.

A remark on this clone: The same CDR3 arises from other DNA sequences in this sample as well. The chain joins TRBV19 to TRBJ1-2, with TRBD1 matching 10 bases. Germline CDR1 reads LNHDA; CDR2 reads SQIVND (reference sequence). J gave up 1 base and V 6 bases, and 5 bases lay outside the gene matches. The CDR3 has 15 residues. CDR3 residues: CASRRGTGDNYGYTF. The CDR3 bases are TGTGCCAGTAGGAGGGGGACAGGGGATAACTATGGCTACACCTTC. Together with reference TRBV19 and TRBJ1-2, the CDR3 gives the full variable domain: DGGITQSPKYLFRKEGQNVTLSCEQNLNHDAMYWYRQDPGQGLRLIYYSQIVNDFQKGDIAEGYSVSREKKESFPLTVTSAQKNPTAFYLCASRRGTGDNYGYTFGSGTRLTVV.

This chain joins TRBV7-9 and TRBJ1-2, with D possibly being TRBD1 (6 bases). Germline V gene sequence: CDR1 SEHNR, CDR2 FQNEAQ (reference sequence). This CDR3 contains 16 residues. V lost 5 bases, J lost 1 base, and 17 bases lay in between. The DNA for the CDR3 is TGTGCCAGCAGCATCGCCCGGGACACACTTAACTATGGCTACACCTTC. It specifies CASSIARDTLNYGYTF.

This clone was observed a handful of times. V is TRBV6-1 and J is TRBJ2-7; TRBD1 is a possible D gene (5 bases). The CDR3 length is 12 residues. The V gene's germline CDR1 is MNHNS and CDR2 SASEGT. Trimming took 11 bases from V and 6 from J, leaving 17 bases between them. CDR3 DNA sequence: TGTGCCGCTGGGATCAGGGTTGGCGAGCAGTACTTC. It specifies CAAGIRVGEQYF.

J is TRBJ2-1 and V is TRBV25-1; a possible D gene is TRBD2 (5 bases). Germline CDR1 is MGHDK and CDR2 is SYGVNS. V was pared by 9 bases and J by 6 bases, with 12 bases between. The CDR3 is 12 amino acids. The CDR3 here is CARTLRGNEQFF. CDR3 in DNA: TGTGCCAGAACTCTACGGGGCAATGAGCAGTTCTTC.

In regard to this clone: A read error is likely, as this CDR3 ends without the conserved phenylalanine or tryptophan. DNA of the CDR3: TGTGCCAGCAGCTTTGGCGGGGAAGCTTTCCTT. The encoded protein is CASSFGGEAFL. This sequence joins TRBV7-2 and TRBJ1-1; D remains ambiguous. The CDR3 has 11 amino acids. V lost 3 bases, J lost 8 bases, and 7 bases lay in between. Looked up from germline, CDR1 is SGHTA and CDR2 is FQGNSA.